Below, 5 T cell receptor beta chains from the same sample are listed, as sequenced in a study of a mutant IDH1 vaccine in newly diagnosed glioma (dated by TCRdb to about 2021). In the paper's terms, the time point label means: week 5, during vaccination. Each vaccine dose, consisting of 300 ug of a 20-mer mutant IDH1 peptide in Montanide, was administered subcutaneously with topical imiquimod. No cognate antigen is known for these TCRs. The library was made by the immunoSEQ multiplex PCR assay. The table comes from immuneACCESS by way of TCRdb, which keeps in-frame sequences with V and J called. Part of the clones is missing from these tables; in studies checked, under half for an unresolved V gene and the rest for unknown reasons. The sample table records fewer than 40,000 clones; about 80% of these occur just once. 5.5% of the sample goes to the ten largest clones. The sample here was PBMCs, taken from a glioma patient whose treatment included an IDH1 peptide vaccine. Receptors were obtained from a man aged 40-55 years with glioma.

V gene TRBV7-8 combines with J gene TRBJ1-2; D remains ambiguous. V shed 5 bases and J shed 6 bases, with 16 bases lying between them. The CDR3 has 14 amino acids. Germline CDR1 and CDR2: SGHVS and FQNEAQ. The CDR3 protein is CASSPLSAWNGYTF. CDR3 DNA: TGTGCCAGCAGCCCCTTGAGCGCTTGGAATGGCTACACCTTC.

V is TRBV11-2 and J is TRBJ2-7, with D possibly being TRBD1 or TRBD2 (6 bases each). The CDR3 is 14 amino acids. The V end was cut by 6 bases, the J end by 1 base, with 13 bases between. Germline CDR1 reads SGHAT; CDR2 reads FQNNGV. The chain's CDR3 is CASRQGGKSYEQYF. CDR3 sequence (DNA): TGTGCCAGCAGACAAGGGGGGAAATCCTACGAGCAGTACTTC.

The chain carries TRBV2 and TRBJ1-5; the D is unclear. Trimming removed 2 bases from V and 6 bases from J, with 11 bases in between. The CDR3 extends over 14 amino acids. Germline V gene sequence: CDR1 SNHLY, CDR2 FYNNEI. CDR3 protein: CASSENGFSQPQHF. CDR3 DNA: TGTGCCAGCAGTGAAAACGGGTTCAGTCAGCCCCAGCATTTT.

DNA for the CDR3: TGTGCCAGCAGTGTCCAGGGGGCGCAGGACGAGCAGTACTTC. Translating gives CASSVQGAQDEQYF. This chain uses TRBV2 with TRBJ2-7, with 8 bases identical to TRBD1. This CDR3 comprises 14 residues. CDR1 and CDR2 from the germline V gene are SNHLY and FYNNEI. Unmatched junction bases numbered 7, after V lost 4 bases and J lost 5 bases.

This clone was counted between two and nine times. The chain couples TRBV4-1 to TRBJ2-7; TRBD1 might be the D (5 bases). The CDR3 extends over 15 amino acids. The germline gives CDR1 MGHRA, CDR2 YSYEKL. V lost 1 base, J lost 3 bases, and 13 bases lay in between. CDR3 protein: CASSQGDSFDYEQYF. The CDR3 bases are TGCGCCAGCAGCCAAGGCGACAGCTTCGACTACGAGCAGTACTTC.